These 30 T cell receptor beta chains originate from one sample sequenced in a study of blood T cell repertoires in COVID-19 (dated by TCRdb to about 2020). Libraries were prepared through the immunoSEQ multiplex PCR assay. The immuneACCESS repertoire file appears here via TCRdb, limited to in-frame rearrangements. These files lack a portion of the clones; in checked studies, under half of the deficit traces to unresolved V genes, and the cause of the others is not known. The sample includes 250,000 or so clones, with about 86% observed a single time. 6.2% of the sample is taken by the ten largest. The sequenced sample consisted of peripheral blood. The receptor set was obtained from a man between 60 and 75 years old with acute or convalescent COVID-19.

The chain uses TRBV7-9 and TRBJ2-1; possible D gene TRBD2, 6 bases. The CDR3 is 12 amino acids. Germline V gene sequence: CDR1 SEHNR, CDR2 FQNEAQ (reference sequence). Trimming cost V 3 bases and J 7 bases, with 7 bases left between them. CDR3 region: CASSLDYNEQFF. The CDR3, as DNA: TGTGCCAGCAGCTTGGACTATAATGAGCAGTTCTTC.

J is TRBJ2-6 and V is TRBV7-9, with 10 bases that match TRBD1. The CDR3 consists of 17 residues. Germline trimming cut 5 bases from V and 4 bases from J; bases unmatched to any gene: 8. Germline V gene sequence: CDR1 SEHNR, CDR2 FQNEAQ (reference sequence). The CDR3 nucleotides are TGTGCCAGCAGCCGCACGACAGGGGGCGCCGGGGCCAACGTCCTGACTTTC. Protein sequence: CASSRTTGGAGANVLTF.

This chain uses TRBV6-2 or TRBV6-3 with TRBJ2-3; 9 bases align to TRBD2. Germline loops: CDR1 MNHEY, CDR2 SVGEGT. The ends lost 2 bases at V and 4 bases at J; junction bases unmatched: 4. The CDR3 is 15 amino acids. The CDR3 DNA follows: TGTGCCAGCAGTTACCGGGCGGGAGGGGCAGATACGCAGTATTTT. Protein: CASSYRAGGADTQYF.

This clone was seen a single time. CDR3 region: CASSQTGSGANVLTF. The CDR3 region has the DNA TGTGCCAGCAGTCAAACAGGGTCTGGGGCCAACGTCCTGACTTTC. This chain connects TRBV6-5 to TRBJ2-6; D might be TRBD1 (6 bases). The V gene's germline CDR1 is MNHEY and CDR2 SVGAGI. Between the trimmed V and J ends, which lost 5 bases and 1 base, there was a span of 9 bases. The CDR3 has 15 amino acids.

The V call is TRBV6-6, the J call TRBJ2-3; D is unclear. The CDR3 is 16 amino acids. Germline V gene lookup returns CDR1 MNHNY and CDR2 SVGAGI (reference sequence). Trimming pared 2 bases from V and 0 bases from J, leaving 12 bases between. CDR3 sequence: CASSYPGLFSTDTQYF. CDR3 nucleotide sequence: TGTGCCAGCAGTTACCCAGGATTGTTTAGCACAGATACGCAGTATTTT.

The rearrangement uses TRBV27 and TRBJ1-5; 9 bases match TRBD1. This CDR3 has 18 residues. Germline-derived CDR1 and CDR2 are MNHEY and SMNVEV (reference sequence). Unmatched junction bases numbered 11, after V lost 5 bases and J lost 0 bases. CDR3 sequence (DNA): TGTGCCAGCAGTACCTCCGGGACAGGGCTCTATAGCAATCAGCCCCAGCATTTT. Translation gives CASSTSGTGLYSNQPQHF.

The rearrangement uses TRBV6-5 and TRBJ2-3, with 9 bases aligning to TRBD2. The germline CDR1 and CDR2 sequences are MNHEY and SVGAGI. With 6 bases clipped from V and 3 bases from J, the junction kept 4 bases outside the gene matches. CDR3 length equals 14 residues. The CDR3 region has the DNA TGTGCCAGCAGGCGGGAGGGCCTGACAGATACGCAGTATTTT. It codes for CASRREGLTDTQYF.

This clone was found a few times. The rearrangement links TRBV5-6 to TRBJ2-7; TRBD1 aligns across 8 bases. With V trimmed by 0 bases and J by 6 bases, 5 bases remained unmatched. This CDR3 contains 14 residues. Germline CDR1 SGHDT, CDR2 YYEEEE. This chain's CDR3 is CASSLGTGSREQYF. As DNA, the CDR3 is TGTGCCAGCAGCTTGGGGACAGGGAGCCGCGAGCAGTACTTC.

This clone was seen just once. The chain carries TRBV7-2 and TRBJ2-7, with TRBD1 matching over 11 bases. Germline trimming cut 5 bases from V and 5 bases from J; bases unmatched to any gene: 8. CDR1 is SGHTA and CDR2 is FQGNSA in the germline V gene. This CDR3 has 15 amino acids. The CDR3 coding sequence is TGTGCCAGCAGCCCAGGACAGGGGGCGAGGAACGAGCAGTACTTC. Residues: CASSPGQGARNEQYF.

This chain joins TRBV19 and TRBJ2-1, with TRBD2 matching over 9 bases. Germline trimming cut 5 bases from V and 0 bases from J; bases unmatched to any gene: 2. Germline assignment: CDR1 LNHDA and CDR2 SQIVND (reference sequence). CDR3 size: 15 residues. CDR3 residues: CASSLSGSSYNEQFF. CDR3 nucleotide sequence: TGTGCCAGTAGTCTTAGCGGGAGCTCCTACAATGAGCAGTTCTTC.

This sequence joins TRBV6-2 or TRBV6-3 and TRBJ2-1; TRBD2 aligns across 9 bases. The CDR3 has 16 residues. Germline trimming cut 4 bases from V and 7 bases from J; bases unmatched to any gene: 11. CDR1 is MNHEY, CDR2 SVGEGT, per germline. This CDR3 is CASSWLGAGGRNEQFF. CDR3 sequence (DNA): TGTGCCAGCAGTTGGCTGGGAGCGGGAGGTCGGAATGAGCAGTTCTTC.

This chain uses TRBV7-2 with TRBJ2-1; TRBD2 matches at 8 bases. The J segment lost 14 bases and the V segment lost 1 base, leaving 4 bases of the junction unmatched. The CDR3 is 12 residues long. Germline values: CDR1 SGHTA, CDR2 FQGNSA. The CDR3 spells CASSLGGGPKFF. In DNA, the CDR3 is TGTGCCAGCAGCTTAGGCGGGGGGCCCAAGTTCTTC.

The chain couples TRBV6-2 or TRBV6-3 to TRBJ2-7; 14 nucleotides align to TRBD2. From germline, CDR1 is MNHEY and CDR2 SVGEGT. Unmatched junction bases numbered 9, after V lost 0 bases and J lost 5 bases. The CDR3 is 18 amino acids. The CDR3 region is CASSYSWGTSGSRNEQYF. The CDR3 DNA reads TGTGCCAGCAGTTACTCGTGGGGGACTAGCGGGAGCAGGAACGAGCAGTACTTC.

The V gene is TRBV5-6, the J gene TRBJ2-7; 10 bases align to TRBD1. The CDR3 is 16 amino acids. Trimming cost V 3 bases and J 6 bases; bases outside gene matches: 12. In germline, CDR1 is SGHDT, CDR2 YYEEEE. CDR3 coding DNA: TGTGCCAGCAGCTCGGACCTCCGGGACAGGGGAACCGAGCAGTACTTC. This gives the protein CASSSDLRDRGTEQYF.

The chain uses TRBV3-1 (or the pseudogene TRBV3-2) and TRBJ2-1; 10 nucleotides match TRBD2. Germline V gene sequence: CDR1 LGHDT, CDR2 YNNKEL (reference sequence). The CDR3 extends over 17 amino acids. Losses at the gene ends were 1 base for V and 4 bases for J; bases not matched to a gene: 7. CDR3 in amino acids: CASSQVSSGSRYNEQFF. For the CDR3, the DNA is TGTGCCAGCAGCCAAGTATCTAGCGGGAGTCGATACAATGAGCAGTTCTTC.

The chain carries TRBV6-2 or TRBV6-3 and TRBJ1-1, with D possibly TRBD1 on 6 matching bases. Trimming stripped 5 bases from V and 2 bases from J, with 12 bases between. The CDR3 runs 14 residues. Germline V gene sequence: CDR1 MNHEY, CDR2 SVGEGT. In DNA form, the CDR3 reads TGTGCCAGCAGTCCCAGGGACACCAACACTGAAGCTTTCTTT. Translated, it gives CASSPRDTNTEAFF.

The rearrangement uses TRBV19 and TRBJ2-7, with 9 bases lining up with TRBD2. Unmatched junction bases numbered 8, after V lost 5 bases and J lost 0 bases. The CDR3 has 16 residues. CDR1 is LNHDA, CDR2 SQIVND, per germline (reference sequence). CDR3 DNA sequence: TGTGCCAGTAGTTACGAGACTAGCGGCATCTCCTACGAGCAGTACTTC. It is translated as CASSYETSGISYEQYF.

V is TRBV7-9 and J is TRBJ2-1; TRBD1 matches at 11 bases. The CDR3 has 17 amino acids. Per the germline V gene, CDR1 is SEHNR and CDR2 is FQNEAQ (reference sequence). V was clipped by 5 bases and J by 2 bases; unmatched bases: 8. In DNA, the CDR3 is TGTGCCAGCAGCAAGGGACAGGGGGGCAGGGCCTACAATGAGCAGTTCTTC. It specifies CASSKGQGGRAYNEQFF.

V and J are TRBV7-3 and TRBJ2-3, with D perhaps TRBD1 (6 bases). Trimming pared 2 bases from V and 2 bases from J, leaving 11 bases between. The CDR3 covers 15 residues. Per the germline V gene, CDR1 is SGHTA and CDR2 is FQGTGA. Written as DNA, the CDR3 is TGTGCCAGCAGCTTACAACAGGGCCCCACAGATACGCAGTATTTT. Translated: CASSLQQGPTDTQYF.

The rearrangement links TRBV30 to TRBJ1-1; a weak D match, TRBD1 (6 bases). CDR3 size: 12 residues. Germline V gives CDR1 GTSNPN, CDR2 SVGIG (reference sequence). V was pared by 4 bases and J by 5 bases, with 11 bases between. The CDR3 DNA reads as TGTGCCTGGACAGGGGATAGGACTGAAGCTTTCTTT. It encodes CAWTGDRTEAFF. The full variable domain, completed using reference TRBV30 and TRBJ1-1, is SQTIHQWPATLVQPVGSPLSLECTVEGTSNPNLYWYRQAAGRGLQLLFYSVGIGQISSEVPQNLSASRPQDRQFILSSKKLLLSDSGFYLCAWTGDRTEAFFGQGTRLTVV.

This chain joins TRBV9 and TRBJ1-2; the D gene is possibly TRBD1 (6 bases). Germline values: CDR1 SGDLS, CDR2 YYNGEE. The CDR3 runs 15 residues. Trimming removed 8 bases at V and 1 base at J, with 18 bases between. The CDR3 reads CASTQGGAVNYGYTF. In DNA, the CDR3 is TGTGCCAGTACTCAAGGGGGGGCCGTTAACTATGGCTACACCTTC.

The J gene is TRBJ2-2, the V gene TRBV7-9; 9 bases fit TRBD1. The germline V gene encodes CDR1 SEHNR and CDR2 FQNEAQ (reference sequence). This CDR3 region has 15 residues. With 9 bases clipped from V and 3 bases from J, the junction kept 8 bases outside the gene matches. This CDR3 reads CASKPGQGYTGELFF. Written as DNA, the CDR3 is TGTGCCAGTAAACCGGGACAGGGTTACACCGGGGAGCTGTTTTTT.

The chain couples TRBV27 to TRBJ1-1, with 7 bases lining up with TRBD1. V lost 5 bases and J lost 3; bases outside the gene matches: 15. Germline values: CDR1 MNHEY, CDR2 SMNVEV (reference sequence). The CDR3 covers 17 residues. In DNA form, the CDR3 reads TGTGCCAGCAGTCCCCTTAGACCTCAAGGGGGCTACACTGAAGCTTTCTTT. Amino acids: CASSPLRPQGGYTEAFF.

There are a few counts of this clone. CDR3 sequence: CASSLSGNVKVDQPQHF. CDR3 coding DNA: TGTGCCAGCAGTTTATCCGGGAACGTAAAAGTGGATCAGCCCCAGCATTTT. The rearrangement uses TRBV28 and TRBJ1-5; D not certain. V was pared by 1 base and J by 5 bases, with 18 bases between. This CDR3 comprises 17 residues. Germline V gene data show CDR1 as MDHEN and CDR2 as SYDVKM.

The rearrangement uses TRBV7-3 and TRBJ2-1; maybe TRBD2 (6 bases). V was trimmed by 5 bases and J by 5 bases, leaving 13 bases between them. The CDR3 runs 14 residues. The germline CDR1 and CDR2 sequences are SGHTA and FQGTGA. DNA of the CDR3: TGTGCCAGCAGCAAGGGACTTACAAACAATGAGCAGTTCTTC. Its translation is CASSKGLTNNEQFF.

This sequence joins TRBV6-6 and TRBJ2-1; tentatively, D is TRBD1 (6 bases). CDR1 and CDR2 from the germline V gene are MNHNY and SVGAGI (reference sequence). V dropped 8 bases and J dropped 2 bases, with 19 bases sitting between them. The CDR3 covers 16 residues. CDR3: CASQVRGFPPYNEQFF. The CDR3 DNA sequence: TGTGCCAGCCAAGTTAGGGGGTTTCCCCCCTACAATGAGCAGTTCTTC.

The chain is built from TRBV7-3 and TRBJ2-1; unclear D gene. Looked up from germline, CDR1 is SGHTA and CDR2 is FQGTGA. Trimming shortened V by 2 bases and J by 1 base, and 9 bases separated the two germline ends. This CDR3 contains 15 residues. The CDR3 DNA follows: TGTGCCAGCAGCTTAGAGGCGAAGTCCTACAATGAGCAGTTCTTC. It encodes CASSLEAKSYNEQFF.

The chain has TRBV7-2 and TRBJ1-3; D remains ambiguous. The CDR3 runs 11 residues. CDR1 and CDR2 (germline): SGHTA, FQGNSA. V was shortened by 5 bases and J by 10 bases, with 9 bases between the two germline ends. CDR3 DNA sequence: TGTGCCAGCAGCCGTACCGGGACCATATATTTT. Its translation: CASSRTGTIYF.

The chain is built from TRBV5-1 and TRBJ1-2, with no clear D. Germline V gene lookup returns CDR1 SGHRS and CDR2 YFSETQ. V shed 2 bases and J shed 1 base, with 15 bases lying between them. The CDR3 has 16 amino acids. CDR3 residues: CASSLGQVPLNYGYTF. CDR3 in DNA: TGCGCCAGCAGCTTAGGCCAGGTCCCCCTTAACTATGGCTACACCTTC.

J is TRBJ1-5 and V is TRBV15; 8 positions agree with TRBD1. This CDR3 region has 15 residues. With 5 bases clipped from V and 4 bases from J, the junction kept 7 bases outside the gene matches. The germline V gene has CDR1 LNHNV and CDR2 YYDKDF (reference sequence). This CDR3 reads CATSPRTGWNQPQHF. The CDR3 region has the DNA TGTGCCACCAGCCCCCGGACAGGGTGGAATCAGCCCCAGCATTTT.